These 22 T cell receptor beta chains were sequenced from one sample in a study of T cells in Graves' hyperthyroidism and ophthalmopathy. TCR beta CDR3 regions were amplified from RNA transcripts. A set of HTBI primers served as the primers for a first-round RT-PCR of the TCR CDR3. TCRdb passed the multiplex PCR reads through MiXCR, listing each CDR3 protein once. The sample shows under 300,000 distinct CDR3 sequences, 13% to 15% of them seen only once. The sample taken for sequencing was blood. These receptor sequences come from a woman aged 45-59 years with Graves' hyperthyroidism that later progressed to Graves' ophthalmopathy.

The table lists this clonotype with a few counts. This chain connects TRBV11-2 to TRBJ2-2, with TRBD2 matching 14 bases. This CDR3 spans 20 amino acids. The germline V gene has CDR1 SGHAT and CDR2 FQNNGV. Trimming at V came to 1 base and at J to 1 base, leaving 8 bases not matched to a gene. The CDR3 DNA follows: TGTGCCAGCAGCTTAGTGGATTGGACTAGCGGGAGGCGGAACACCGGGGAGCTGTTTTTT. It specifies CASSLVDWTSGRRNTGELFF. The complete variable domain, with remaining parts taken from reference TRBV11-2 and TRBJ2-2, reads EAGVAQSPRYKIIEKRQSVAFWCNPISGHATLYWYQQILGQGPKLLIQFQNNGVVDDSQLPKDRFSAERLKGVDSTLKIQPAKLEDSAVYLCASSLVDWTSGRRNTGELFFGEGSRLTVL.

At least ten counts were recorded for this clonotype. Here the CDR3 reads CASSSPFLSGSSYEQYF. The DNA for the CDR3 is TGTGCCAGCAGTTCCCCGTTTCTTAGCGGGAGCTCCTACGAGCAGTACTTC. V gene TRBV6-2 or TRBV6-3 combines with J gene TRBJ2-7, with 9 bases identical to TRBD2. The CDR3 spans 17 residues. In germline, CDR1 is MNHEY, CDR2 SVGEGT. V was clipped by 4 bases and J by 0 bases; unmatched bases: 10.

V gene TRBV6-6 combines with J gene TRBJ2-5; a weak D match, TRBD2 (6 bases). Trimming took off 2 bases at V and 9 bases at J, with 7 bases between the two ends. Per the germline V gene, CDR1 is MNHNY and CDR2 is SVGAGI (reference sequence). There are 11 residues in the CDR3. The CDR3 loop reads CASSYQRAQYF. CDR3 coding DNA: TGTGCCAGCAGTTACCAGCGGGCCCAGTACTTC.

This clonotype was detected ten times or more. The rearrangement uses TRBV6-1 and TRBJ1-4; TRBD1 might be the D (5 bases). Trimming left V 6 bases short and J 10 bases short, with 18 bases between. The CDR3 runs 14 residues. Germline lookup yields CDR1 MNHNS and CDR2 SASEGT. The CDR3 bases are TGTGCCAGCAGCGGGACGGAAAAAGTGGGAAAACTGTTTTTT. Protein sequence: CASSGTEKVGKLFF.

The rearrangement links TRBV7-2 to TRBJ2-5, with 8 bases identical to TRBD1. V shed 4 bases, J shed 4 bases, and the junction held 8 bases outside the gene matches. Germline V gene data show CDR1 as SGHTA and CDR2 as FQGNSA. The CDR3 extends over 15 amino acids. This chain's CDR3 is CASSSYRGSRETQYF. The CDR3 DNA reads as TGTGCCAGCAGCTCATACAGGGGGAGTCGAGAGACCCAGTACTTC.

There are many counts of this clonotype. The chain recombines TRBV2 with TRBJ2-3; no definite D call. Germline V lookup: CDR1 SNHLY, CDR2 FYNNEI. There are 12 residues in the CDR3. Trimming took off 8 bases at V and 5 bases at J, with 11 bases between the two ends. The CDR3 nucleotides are TGTGCCAGCCCCGGGCTAGGAGATACGCAGTATTTT. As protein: CASPGLGDTQYF.

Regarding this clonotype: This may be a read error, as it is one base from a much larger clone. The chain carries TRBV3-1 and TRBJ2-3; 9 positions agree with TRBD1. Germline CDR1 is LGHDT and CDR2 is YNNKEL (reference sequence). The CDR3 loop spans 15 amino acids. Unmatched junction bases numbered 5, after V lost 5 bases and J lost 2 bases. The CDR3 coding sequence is TGTGCCAGCAGCGCCGGGACAGGGAACACAGATACGCAGTATTTT. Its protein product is CASSAGTGNTDTQYF.

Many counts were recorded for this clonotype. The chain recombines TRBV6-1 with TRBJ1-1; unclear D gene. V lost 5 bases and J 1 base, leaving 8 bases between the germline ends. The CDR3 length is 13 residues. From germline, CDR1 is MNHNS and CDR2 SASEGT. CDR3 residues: CASSWPGNTEAFF. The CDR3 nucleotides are TGTGCCAGCAGTTGGCCAGGGAACACTGAAGCTTTCTTT.

CDR3 coding DNA: TGTGCCAGTAGTATAGATACTGGGAGTACGCAGTATTTT. It yields the protein CASSIDTGSTQYF. The genes are TRBV19 and TRBJ2-3; maybe TRBD2 (5 bases). V dropped 0 bases and J dropped 8 bases, with 9 bases sitting between them. Germline V lookup: CDR1 LNHDA, CDR2 SQIVND (reference sequence). The CDR3 loop spans 13 amino acids.

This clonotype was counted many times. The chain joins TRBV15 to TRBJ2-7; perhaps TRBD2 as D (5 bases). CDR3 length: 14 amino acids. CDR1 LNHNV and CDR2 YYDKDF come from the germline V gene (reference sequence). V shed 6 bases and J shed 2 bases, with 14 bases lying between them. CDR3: CATRHVTGAYEQYF. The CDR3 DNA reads TGTGCCACCAGGCATGTCACCGGGGCCTACGAGCAGTACTTC.

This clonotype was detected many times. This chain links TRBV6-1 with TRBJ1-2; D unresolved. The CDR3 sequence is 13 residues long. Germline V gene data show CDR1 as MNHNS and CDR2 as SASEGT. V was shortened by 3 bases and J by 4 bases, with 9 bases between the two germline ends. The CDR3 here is CASSEGAGYGYTF. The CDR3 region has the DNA TGTGCCAGCAGTGAGGGAGCTGGCTATGGCTACACCTTC.

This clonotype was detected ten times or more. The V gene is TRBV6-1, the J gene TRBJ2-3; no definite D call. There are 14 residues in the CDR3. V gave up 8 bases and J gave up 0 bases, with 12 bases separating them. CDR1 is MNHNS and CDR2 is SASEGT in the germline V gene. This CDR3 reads CASSTRGSTDTQYF. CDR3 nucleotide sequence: TGTGCCAGCTCAACGAGAGGTAGCACAGATACGCAGTATTTT.

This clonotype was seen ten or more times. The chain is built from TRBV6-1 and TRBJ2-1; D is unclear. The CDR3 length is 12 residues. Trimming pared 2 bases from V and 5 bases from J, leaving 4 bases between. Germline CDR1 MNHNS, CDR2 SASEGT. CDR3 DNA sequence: TGTGCCAGCAGTGAAAAGGACAATGAGCAGTTCTTC. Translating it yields CASSEKDNEQFF.

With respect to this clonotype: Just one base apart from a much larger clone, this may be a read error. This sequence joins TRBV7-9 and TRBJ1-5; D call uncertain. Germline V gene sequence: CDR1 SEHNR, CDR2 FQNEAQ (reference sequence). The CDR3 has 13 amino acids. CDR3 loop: CASSTVSNQSQHF. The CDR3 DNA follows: TGTGCCAGCAGCACAGTTAGCAATCAGTCCCAGCATTTT.

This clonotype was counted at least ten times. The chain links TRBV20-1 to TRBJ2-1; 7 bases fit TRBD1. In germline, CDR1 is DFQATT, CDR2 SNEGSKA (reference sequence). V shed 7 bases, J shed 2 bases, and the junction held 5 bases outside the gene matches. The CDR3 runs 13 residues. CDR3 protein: CSVSGTAYNEQFF. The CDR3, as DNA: TGCAGTGTTTCCGGGACAGCCTACAATGAGCAGTTCTTC.

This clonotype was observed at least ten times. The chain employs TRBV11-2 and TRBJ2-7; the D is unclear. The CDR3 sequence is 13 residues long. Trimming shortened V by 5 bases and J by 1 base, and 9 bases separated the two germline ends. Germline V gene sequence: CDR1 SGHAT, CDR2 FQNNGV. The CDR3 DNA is TGTGCCAGCAGCGAGGCTGGGTCCTACGAGCAGTACTTC. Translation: CASSEAGSYEQYF.

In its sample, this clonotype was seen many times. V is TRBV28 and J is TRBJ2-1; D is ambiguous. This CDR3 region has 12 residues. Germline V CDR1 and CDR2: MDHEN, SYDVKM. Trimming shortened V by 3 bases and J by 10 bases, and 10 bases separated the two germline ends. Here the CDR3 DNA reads TGTGCCAGCAGTTTGCCCTTTTGGGAGCAGTTCTTC. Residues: CASSLPFWEQFF.

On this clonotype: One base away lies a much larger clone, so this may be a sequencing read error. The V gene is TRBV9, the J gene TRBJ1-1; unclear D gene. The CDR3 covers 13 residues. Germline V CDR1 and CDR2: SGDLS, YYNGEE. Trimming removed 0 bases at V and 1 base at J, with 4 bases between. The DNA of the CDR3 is TGTGCCAGCAGCGTAGAAACGAACACTGAAGCTTTCTTT. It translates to CASSVETNTEAFF.

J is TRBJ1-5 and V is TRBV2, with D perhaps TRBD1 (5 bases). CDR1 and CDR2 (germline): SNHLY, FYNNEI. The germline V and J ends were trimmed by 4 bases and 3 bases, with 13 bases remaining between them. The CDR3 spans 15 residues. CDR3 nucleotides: TGTGCCAGCAGTGCTAGGGCGGGGGACAATCAGCCCCAGCATTTT. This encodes CASSARAGDNQPQHF. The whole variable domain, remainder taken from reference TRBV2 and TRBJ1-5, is EPEVTQTPSHQVTQMGQEVILRCVPISNHLYFYWYRQILGQKVEFLVSFYNNEISEKSEIFDDQFSVERPDGSNFTLKIRSTKLEDSAMYFCASSARAGDNQPQHFGDGTRLSIL.

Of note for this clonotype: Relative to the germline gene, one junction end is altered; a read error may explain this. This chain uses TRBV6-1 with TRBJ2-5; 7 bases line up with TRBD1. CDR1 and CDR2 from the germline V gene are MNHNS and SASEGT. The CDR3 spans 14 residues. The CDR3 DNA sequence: TGTGCCAGCGGTGACAGGGCCTACCAAGAGACCCAGTACTTC. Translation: CASGDRAYQETQYF.

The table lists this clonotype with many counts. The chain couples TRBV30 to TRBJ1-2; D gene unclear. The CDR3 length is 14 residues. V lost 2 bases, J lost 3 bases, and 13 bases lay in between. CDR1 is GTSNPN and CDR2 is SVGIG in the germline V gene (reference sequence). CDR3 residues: CAWSPPRVDYGYTF. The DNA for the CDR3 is TGTGCCTGGAGTCCCCCGCGGGTGGACTATGGCTACACCTTC. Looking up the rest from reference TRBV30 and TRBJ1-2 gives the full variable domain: SQTIHQWPATLVQPVGSPLSLECTVEGTSNPNLYWYRQAAGRGLQLLFYSVGIGQISSEVPQNLSASRPQDRQFILSSKKLLLSDSGFYLCAWSPPRVDYGYTFGSGTRLTVV.

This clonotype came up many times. CDR3 bases: TGTGCCAGCAGTGAGTATACAGGGAAACCCTACAATGAGCAGTTCTTC. This translates into CASSEYTGKPYNEQFF. The chain employs TRBV6-1 and TRBJ2-1; perhaps TRBD1 as D (6 bases). Germline V lookup: CDR1 MNHNS, CDR2 SASEGT. V lost 3 bases, J lost 2 bases, and 14 bases lay in between. This CDR3 has 16 residues.